This TCR beta chain comes out of a study of CD8 T cells in Susac syndrome. FACS enriched CD8+ TEMRA cells, while bulk CD8+ and CD4+ were negatively isolated. It was with random hexamers that roughly 0.45 to 1 ug RNA was reverse transcribed. TCRdb fed the immunoSEQ multiplex PCR reads into MiXCR, producing one record per CDR3 protein. The sample holds about 130,000 distinct CDR3 sequences, 95% seen once. This clonotype was sampled from a human donor with Susac syndrome. The material sequenced was CD8+ T cells from PBMCs.

CDR3 nucleotides: TGTGCCAGCAGCCAACCGTCCCAGAGCGGGCGACTTTACAATGAGCAGTTCTTC. Its protein product is CASSQPSQSGRLYNEQFF. The V call is TRBV14, the J call TRBJ2-1; D perhaps matches TRBD2 (6 bases). The CDR3 extends over 18 amino acids. V was trimmed by 2 bases and J by 4 bases, leaving 21 bases between them. The germline gives CDR1 SGHDN, CDR2 FVKESK.